This T cell receptor (beta chain) was sequenced in a study of technical replicates of blood from four donors. Here immunoSEQ multiplex PCR was the method, and the copy in TCRdb shows in-frame clones only, minus some. The sample shows 90,000 to 100,000 clones, more than 90% of them seen only once. This clone was found a few times. CDR3 length: 18 residues. The junction had 17 bases not matched to a gene; V was cut back by 4 bases and J by 10 bases. Germline assignment: CDR1 MDHEN and CDR2 SYDVKM. The receptor comes from a human donor in good health. The chain joins TRBV28 to TRBJ2-1, with 12 positions matching TRBD2. The sample consisted of T cells isolated from PBMCs. The CDR3 sequence is CASSSNARSSGRAPEQFF. CDR3 nucleotides: TGTGCCAGCAGTTCAAACGCCCGATCTAGCGGGAGGGCCCCCGAGCAGTTCTTC.